The 14 T cell receptor beta chains listed next were all sequenced from one sample in a study of control samples from healthy donors and cancer patients (dated by TCRdb to about 2020). The library came from the immunoSEQ multiplex PCR assay. This immuneACCESS table, as held by TCRdb, lists in-frame sequences with V and J called but not all clones. Of the missing ones, under half trace to an unresolved V gene in checked studies; the others have no known cause. The sample data list some 95,000 clones, and approximately 80% of these were observed just once. Under 12% of the sample rests with the top ten. Sequencing was done on a sample of blood. Every receptor here comes from a woman aged 25 to 39 in good health.

The chain combines TRBV2 with TRBJ1-4; TRBD1 might be the D (6 bases). This CDR3 contains 17 residues. Trimming took 6 bases from V and 0 from J, leaving 17 bases between them. CDR1 and CDR2 (germline): SNHLY, FYNNEI. The CDR3 loop reads CASSRDLGASTNEKLFF. In DNA form, the CDR3 reads TGTGCCAGCAGCAGGGACCTGGGGGCCTCAACTAATGAAAAACTGTTTTTT.

The chain employs TRBV11-2 and TRBJ2-7; D is possibly TRBD2 (5 bases). The CDR3 has 13 amino acids. V gave up 0 bases and J gave up 4 bases, with 7 bases separating them. Germline CDR1 is SGHAT and CDR2 is FQNNGV. The CDR3 region is CASSLDRRYEQYF. Here the CDR3 DNA reads TGTGCCAGCAGCTTAGACCGGAGGTACGAGCAGTACTTC. Supplemented by reference TRBV11-2 and TRBJ2-7, the full variable domain reads EAGVAQSPRYKIIEKRQSVAFWCNPISGHATLYWYQQILGQGPKLLIQFQNNGVVDDSQLPKDRFSAERLKGVDSTLKIQPAKLEDSAVYLCASSLDRRYEQYFGPGTRLTVT.

The chain uses TRBV30 and TRBJ2-3, with TRBD2 identical over 7 bases. Germline lookup yields CDR1 GTSNPN and CDR2 SVGIG (reference sequence). V was pared by 1 base and J by 1 base, with 8 bases of the junction left unmatched. The CDR3 is 16 amino acids. The CDR3 reads CAWSALLAGGTDTQYF. The CDR3 nucleotides are TGTGCCTGGAGTGCTCTTTTAGCGGGTGGCACAGATACGCAGTATTTT.

On this clone itself: Other DNA sequences in the sample encode the same CDR3. The chain combines TRBV19 with TRBJ1-2, with 9 bases aligning to TRBD1. The CDR3 is 13 amino acids. Germline CDR1 is LNHDA and CDR2 is SQIVND (reference sequence). After removal of 8 bases from V and 4 bases from J, the junction contained 5 bases not matched to a gene. CDR3: CASSSTGGYGYTF. The CDR3 DNA follows: TGTGCCAGTTCCTCGACAGGGGGCTATGGCTACACCTTC. Together with reference TRBV19 and TRBJ1-2, the CDR3 gives the full variable domain: DGGITQSPKYLFRKEGQNVTLSCEQNLNHDAMYWYRQDPGQGLRLIYYSQIVNDFQKGDIAEGYSVSREKKESFPLTVTSAQKNPTAFYLCASSSTGGYGYTFGSGTRLTVV.

The table lists this clone with a few counts. This chain uses TRBV3-1 (or the pseudogene TRBV3-2) with TRBJ2-2; no reliable D call. CDR3 length: 15 residues. CDR1 is LGHDT, CDR2 YNNKEL, per germline (reference sequence). Deletions cut 4 bases from V and 2 bases from J, with 11 bases between. The CDR3 sequence: CASSPRTGNTGELFF. DNA of the CDR3: TGTGCCAGCAGCCCACGGACGGGCAACACCGGGGAGCTGTTTTTT.

The chain links TRBV28 to TRBJ2-7; 8 nucleotides align to TRBD2. Germline CDR1 MDHEN, CDR2 SYDVKM. This CDR3 spans 15 amino acids. V lost 5 bases, J lost 0 bases, and 6 bases stayed unmatched. The DNA of the CDR3 is TGTGCCAGCAGTCGTGGCGGGGGGCCCTCCTACGAGCAGTACTTC. Translation: CASSRGGGPSYEQYF.

The V call is TRBV6-5, the J call TRBJ1-1; perhaps TRBD1 as D (5 bases). Germline-derived CDR1 and CDR2 are MNHEY and SVGAGI. The ends were cut back, 5 bases at V and 1 base at J, with 8 bases in the middle. This CDR3 is built from 13 residues. This CDR3 reads CASSHTGNTEAFF. The CDR3 DNA follows: TGTGCCAGCAGTCATACAGGGAACACTGAAGCTTTCTTT.

The chain links TRBV5-4 to TRBJ2-3; no clear D. The length of the CDR3 is 13 residues. V was shortened by 2 bases and J by 2 bases, with 6 bases between the two germline ends. The V gene's germline CDR1 is SGHNT and CDR2 YYREEE (reference sequence). This CDR3 is CASSFASTDTQYF. The CDR3 coding sequence is TGTGCCAGCAGCTTCGCATCCACAGATACGCAGTATTTT. Together with reference TRBV5-4 and TRBJ2-3, the CDR3 gives the full variable domain: ETGVTQSPTHLIKTRGQQVTLRCSSQSGHNTVSWYQQALGQGPQFIFQYYREEENGRGNFPPRFSGLQFPNYSSELNVNALELDDSALYLCASSFASTDTQYFGPGTRLTVL.

This chain connects TRBV6-2 or TRBV6-3 to TRBJ1-1, with D tentatively TRBD1 (5 bases). The V gene's germline CDR1 is MNHEY and CDR2 SVGEGT. Trimming left V 0 bases short and J 5 bases short, with 22 bases between. The CDR3 loop spans 18 amino acids. CDR3 amino acids: CASSYSISWQGRDTEAFF. DNA for the CDR3: TGTGCCAGCAGTTACTCGATTTCTTGGCAGGGACGTGATACTGAAGCTTTCTTT.

The chain uses TRBV29-1 and TRBJ2-1; weak D call: TRBD1 (5 bases). The CDR3 spans 16 residues. Looked up from germline, CDR1 is SQVTM and CDR2 is ANQGSEA. Trimming took 4 bases from V and 2 from J, leaving 18 bases between them. In DNA, the CDR3 is TGCAGCGTTGTGGTTAACAGGCTCGAACCCTACAATGAGCAGTTCTTC. As protein: CSVVVNRLEPYNEQFF.

J is TRBJ2-3 and V is TRBV4-2; D not resolved. CDR1 and CDR2 (germline): LGHNA, YNFKEQ. Deletions cut 5 bases from V and 4 bases from J, with 13 bases between. CDR3 length: 14 residues. The CDR3 protein is CASSVRLDPDTQYF. The CDR3 region has the DNA TGTGCCAGCAGCGTTAGATTGGACCCAGATACGCAGTATTTT.

V gene TRBV7-2 combines with J gene TRBJ1-1; D unresolved. The CDR3 contains 13 residues. Germline V lookup: CDR1 SGHTA, CDR2 FQGNSA. V dropped 2 bases and J dropped 1 base, with 5 bases sitting between them. CDR3 sequence reads: CASSLRQNTEAFF. The CDR3 region has the DNA TGTGCCAGCAGCTTACGCCAGAACACTGAAGCTTTCTTT.

V is TRBV5-1 and J is TRBJ2-5; 8 nucleotides match TRBD2. V lost 0 bases to trimming and J lost 3 bases; unmatched junction nucleotides: 1. Germline loops: CDR1 SGHRS, CDR2 YFSETQ. The CDR3 loop spans 14 amino acids. DNA for the CDR3: TGCGCCAGCAGCTTGGCGGGGGGGGAAGAGACCCAGTACTTC. Protein sequence: CASSLAGGEETQYF.

The J gene is TRBJ2-6, the V gene TRBV15; D is ambiguous. Deletions cut 1 base from V and 0 bases from J, with 7 bases between. CDR1 LNHNV and CDR2 YYDKDF come from the germline V gene (reference sequence). The length of the CDR3 is 16 residues. In nucleotides, the CDR3 is TGTGCCACCAGCAGAGGACTGAGCTCTGGGGCCAACGTCCTGACTTTC. Protein sequence: CATSRGLSSGANVLTF.